Listed below are T cell receptor beta chains from one sample, sequenced in a study of blood T cells in healthy people across ages. TCRdb used MiXCR to reprocess the 5' RACE reads, holding one entry per CDR3 protein. The data show 1.5 million to 2 million distinct CDR3 sequences, 28% seen once. The specimen sequenced was blood. Every receptor here comes from a woman aged 25 to 39 in good health. CDR3s include the opening cysteine and the closing phenylalanine or tryptophan. D genes are given only for firm matches. For some rows the clone size is stated as once, few or many, or as a class when expanded; others skip it.

.,TRBV10-2,.,TRBJ2-4,TGCGCCAGCAGAGGAGCGGGCAGGGCTGACATTCAGTACTTC,CASRGAGRADIQYF
.,TRBV5-1,.,TRBJ1-2,.,CASSSDYPVDTQYFGPGTIYGYTF
TRBD2,TRBV7-2,.,TRBJ2-3,TGTGCCAGCAGCTTAGTGGGTATAGCGGGAGTAGGCGCAGATACGCAGTATTTT,CASSLVGIAGVGADTQYF
TRBD2,TRBV12-3/TRBV12-4,few,TRBJ2-1,TGTGCCAGCAGTTCCCACTCCCTAGCGGGAGTGACCAATGAGCAGTTCTTC,CASSSHSLAGVTNEQFF
.,TRBV4-1,many,TRBJ2-5,TGCGCCAGCAGCCAAGATCAGGAGACTACGGAAGAGACCCAGTACTTC,CASSQDQETTEETQYF
.,TRBV6-2/TRBV6-3,.,TRBJ1-2,.,CASSPGTGYEQYFGPGTANYGYTF
TRBD1,TRBV7-2,few,TRBJ2-6,TGTGCCAGCAGCTTCTCTTTCCAGGGGGCCTCTGGGGCCAACGTCCTGACTTTC,CASSFSFQGASGANVLTF
TRBD2,TRBV5-1,.,TRBJ2-3,TGCGCCAGCAGCATTATATCTAGCGGGGGCACAGATACGCAGTATTTT,CASSIISSGGTDTQYF
.,TRBV20-1,.,TRBJ1-6,TGCAGTGCCCCACAGGGATCTGCACCCCTCCACTTT,CSAPQGSAPLHF
TRBD1,TRBV3-1,once,TRBJ1-1,TGTGCCAGCAGCCAACCCTACAGGGGGGCGAACACTGAAGCTTTCTTT,CASSQPYRGANTEAFF